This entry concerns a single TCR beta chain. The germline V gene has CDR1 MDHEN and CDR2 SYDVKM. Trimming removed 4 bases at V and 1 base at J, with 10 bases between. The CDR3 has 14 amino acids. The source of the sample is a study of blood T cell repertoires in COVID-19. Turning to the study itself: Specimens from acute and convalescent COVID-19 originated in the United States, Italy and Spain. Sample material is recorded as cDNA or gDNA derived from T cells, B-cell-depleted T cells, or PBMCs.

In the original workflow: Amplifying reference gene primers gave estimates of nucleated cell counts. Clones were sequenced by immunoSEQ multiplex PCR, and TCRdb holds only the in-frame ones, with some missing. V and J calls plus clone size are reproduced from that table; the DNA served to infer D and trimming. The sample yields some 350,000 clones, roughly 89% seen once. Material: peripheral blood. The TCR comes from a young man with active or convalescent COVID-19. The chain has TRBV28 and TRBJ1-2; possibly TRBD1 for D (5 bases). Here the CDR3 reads CASSSVGDNYGYTF. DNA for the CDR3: TGTGCCAGCAGTTCAGTAGGGGATAACTATGGCTACACCTTC.